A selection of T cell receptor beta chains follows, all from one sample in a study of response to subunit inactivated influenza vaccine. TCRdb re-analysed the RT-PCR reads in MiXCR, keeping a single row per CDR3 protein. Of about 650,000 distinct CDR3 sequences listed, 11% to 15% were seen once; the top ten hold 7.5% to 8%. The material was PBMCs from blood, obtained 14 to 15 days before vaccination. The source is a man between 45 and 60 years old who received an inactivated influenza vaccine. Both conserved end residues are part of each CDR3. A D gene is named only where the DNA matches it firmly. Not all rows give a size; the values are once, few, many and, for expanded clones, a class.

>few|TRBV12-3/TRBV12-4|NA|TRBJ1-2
CASSQGADNYGYTF
TGTGCCAGCAGTCAAGGGGCCGACAACTATGGCTACACCTTC
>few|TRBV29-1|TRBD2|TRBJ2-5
CSVVPLAGLQETQYF
TGCAGCGTTGTCCCACTAGCGGGGCTCCAAGAGACCCAGTACTTC
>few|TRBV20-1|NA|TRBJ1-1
CSARDPGINTEAFF
TGCAGTGCTAGAGATCCAGGGATAAACACTGAAGCTTTCTTT
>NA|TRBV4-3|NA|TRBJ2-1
CASSQDPPASSYNEQFF
TGCGCCAGCAGCCAAGATCCACCGGCGAGCTCCTACAATGAGCAGTTCTTC
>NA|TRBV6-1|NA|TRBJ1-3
CASTDTVSGNTIYF
TGTGCCAGCACCGACACGGTCTCTGGAAACACCATATATTTT
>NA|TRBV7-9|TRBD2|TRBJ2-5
CASSRPSGRGETQYF
TGTGCCAGCAGCCGTCCTAGCGGGAGGGGAGAGACCCAGTACTTC
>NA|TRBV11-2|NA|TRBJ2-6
CASSLVTGPALAPGANVLTF
TGTGCCAGCAGCTTAGTGACGGGCCCCGCTTTAGCCCCCGGGGCCAACGTCCTGACTTTC
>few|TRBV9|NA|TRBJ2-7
CASSVVDSPNYEQYF
TGTGCCAGCAGCGTAGTCGACAGTCCAAACTACGAGCAGTACTTC
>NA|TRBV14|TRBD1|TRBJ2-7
CASSQDPGGMREQYF
TGTGCCAGCAGCCAAGATCCAGGGGGAATGCGAGAGCAGTACTTC
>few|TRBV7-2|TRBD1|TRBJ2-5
CASSLGSGGGETQYF
TGTGCCAGCAGCTTAGGCTCAGGGGGCGGGGAGACCCAGTACTTC
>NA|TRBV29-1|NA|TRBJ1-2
CSAAQRGNYGYTF
TGCAGCGCAGCACAGAGGGGTAACTATGGCTACACCTTC
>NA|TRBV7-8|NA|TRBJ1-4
CASSFSVRAEKLFF
TGTGCCAGCAGCTTTTCTGTTCGCGCTGAAAAACTGTTTTTT
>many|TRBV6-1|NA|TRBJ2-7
CATKNRVNSYEQYF
TGTGCCACAAAAAACAGGGTAAACTCCTACGAGCAGTACTTC
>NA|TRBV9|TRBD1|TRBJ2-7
CASSTGATTYEQYF
TGTGCCAGCAGCACAGGGGCAACTACCTACGAGCAGTACTTC
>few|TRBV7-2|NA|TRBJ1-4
CASSLHGLNEKLFF
TGTGCCAGCAGCTTGCATGGGCTTAATGAAAAACTGTTTTTT
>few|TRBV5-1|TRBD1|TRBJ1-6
CASSAGTVSGSPLHF
TGCGCCAGCAGCGCCGGGACAGTGTCTGGTTCACCCCTCCACTTT
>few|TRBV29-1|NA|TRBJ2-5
CSVGFRQAVKETQYF
TGCAGCGTTGGGTTTCGACAGGCCGTAAAAGAGACCCAGTACTTC
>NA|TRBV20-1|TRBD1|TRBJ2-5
CSARDPLSGGLGETQYF
TGCAGTGCTAGAGATCCTCTGTCAGGGGGTTTGGGAGAGACCCAGTACTTC
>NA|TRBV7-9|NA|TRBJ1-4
CASSTGPLGEKLFF
TGTGCCAGCAGCACCGGACCTTTGGGGGAAAAACTGTTTTTT
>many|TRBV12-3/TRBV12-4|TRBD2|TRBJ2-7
CASRSGLAGDSHF
TGTGCCAGCAGGTCAGGACTAGCGGGAGATTCCCACTTC
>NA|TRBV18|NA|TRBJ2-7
CASSPGDLGQYF
TGTGCCAGCTCACCGGGCGACTTGGGGCAGTACTTC
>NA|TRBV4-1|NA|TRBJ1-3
CASSHRDSSGNTIYF
TGCGCCAGCAGCCATAGAGACAGCTCTGGAAACACCATATATTTT
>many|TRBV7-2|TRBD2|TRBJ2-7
CASSLSRTSGSSYEQYF
TGTGCCAGCAGCTTAAGCCGGACTAGCGGGAGCTCCTACGAGCAGTACTTC
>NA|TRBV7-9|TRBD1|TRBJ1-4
CASSLEGTVTSEKLFF
TGTGCCAGCAGCTTAGAGGGGACAGTTACTAGTGAAAAACTGTTTTTT
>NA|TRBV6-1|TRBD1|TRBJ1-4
CASTRGQANEKLFF
TGTGCCAGCACCCGAGGACAGGCTAATGAAAAACTGTTTTTT
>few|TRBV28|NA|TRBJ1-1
CASSLMRNTEAFF
TGTGCCAGCAGTTTAATGCGGAACACTGAAGCTTTCTTT
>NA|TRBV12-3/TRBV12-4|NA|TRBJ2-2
CASSPRVDLTGELFF
TGTGCCAGCAGCCCAAGGGTGGACCTCACCGGGGAGCTGTTTTTT
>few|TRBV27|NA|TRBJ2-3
CASSLSKVADTQYF
TGTGCCAGCAGTTTATCGAAGGTGGCGGATACGCAGTATTTT
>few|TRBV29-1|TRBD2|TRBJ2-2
CSARLADTGELFF
TGCAGCGCTAGACTAGCAGACACCGGGGAGCTGTTTTTT
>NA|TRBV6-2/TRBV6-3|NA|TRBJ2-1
CASSGQSRNEQFF
TGTGCCAGCTCCGGACAGAGCAGGAATGAGCAGTTCTTC
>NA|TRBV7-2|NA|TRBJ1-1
CASSATKGTEAFF
TGTGCCAGCAGCGCGACTAAGGGGACTGAAGCTTTCTTT
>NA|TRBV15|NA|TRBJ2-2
CATSRDLAGTGELFF
TGTGCCACCAGCAGAGATCTGGCAGGCACCGGGGAGCTGTTTTTT
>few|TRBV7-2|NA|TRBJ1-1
CASSPSTFF
TGTGCCAGCAGCCCATCTACTTTCTTT